This is a list of T cell receptor beta chains from one sample in a study of blood T cells in healthy people across ages. TCRdb re-called the 5' RACE reads through MiXCR, storing one row per CDR3 protein. The top ten clones hold over 15% of a sample with about 650,000 distinct CDR3 sequences, approximately 29% of them seen once. The sample was blood. The receptors were sampled from a woman older than 75 in good health. Each CDR3 is given with its conserved first and last residue. D genes are given only for firm matches. Expanded clones are given a class, and other clones once, few, many or no size at all.

v_gene	d_gene	abundance	j_gene	CDR3aa	CDR3nt
TRBV20-1	TRBD1	.	TRBJ2-7	CSARETGGVGAQYF	TGCAGTGCCCGGGAGACAGGGGGCGTCGGGGCCCAGTACTTC
TRBV28	.	many	TRBJ2-3	CASISPSGDMGDTQYF	TGTGCCAGCATCTCCCCCTCAGGGGATATGGGAGATACGCAGTATTTT
TRBV12-3/TRBV12-4	.	once	TRBJ1-2	CASSYRERGYTF	TGTGCCAGCAGTTACAGGGAACGCGGCTACACCTTC
TRBV7-6	.	many	TRBJ2-1	CASSASAASYNEQFF	TGTGCCAGCAGCGCTAGCGCTGCCTCCTACAATGAGCAGTTCTTC
TRBV30	.	few	TRBJ2-3	CAWSAGRRTSTDTQYF	TGTGCCTGGAGTGCCGGACGCCGAACTAGCACAGATACGCAGTATTTT
TRBV12-3/TRBV12-4	.	.	TRBJ1-2	CASSLAIANYGYTF	TGTGCCAGCAGTTTAGCGATAGCTAACTATGGCTACACCTTC
TRBV6-5	.	once	TRBJ2-1	CASSLSGTNSNEQFF	TGTGCCAGCAGTTTGTCCGGGACAAACTCCAACGAGCAGTTCTTC
TRBV7-2	.	many	TRBJ2-5	CASSLDSGKSQYF	TGTGCCAGCAGCTTAGATTCTGGGAAGTCCCAGTACTTC
TRBV2	TRBD1	once	TRBJ2-7	CASSDGTAYNEQYF	TGTGCCAGCAGTGATGGGACAGCCTACAATGAGCAGTACTTC
TRBV29-1	.	.	TRBJ1-2	CSVGYRPPNYGYTF	TGCAGCGTTGGATACAGGCCTCCTAACTATGGCTACACCTTC
TRBV7-8	.	many	TRBJ2-3	CASSLGGYGGDTQYF	TGTGCCAGCAGCCTTGGCGGGTACGGTGGGGATACGCAGTATTTT
TRBV13	TRBD1	few	TRBJ1-2	CASSLGTGVGYGYTF	TGTGCCAGCAGCCTGGGGACAGGGGTGGGCTATGGCTACACCTTC
TRBV6-6	.	many	TRBJ2-7	CASATGGYEQYF	TGTGCCAGCGCTACAGGAGGGTACGAGCAGTACTTC
TRBV18	TRBD1	many	TRBJ2-4	CASSPGQGAPDGEQYF	TGTGCCAGCTCACCAGGACAGGGGGCGCCGGATGGGGAGCAGTACTTC
TRBV19	TRBD2	many	TRBJ2-7	CASSMLGTSTYEQYF	TGTGCCAGTAGTATGCTGGGGACTAGCACCTACGAGCAGTACTTC
TRBV12-3/TRBV12-4	TRBD1	many	TRBJ2-7	CASTLGQVGLEQYF	TGTGCCAGCACCCTGGGACAGGTAGGGCTCGAGCAGTACTTC
TRBV13	.	.	TRBJ2-1	CASSLSQTGGSYNEQFF	TGTGCCAGCAGCCTCTCCCAGACTGGCGGGTCCTACAATGAGCAGTTCTTC
TRBV27	.	few	TRBJ2-1	CASTPSGVYEQFF	TGTGCCAGCACCCCATCTGGGGTCTACGAGCAGTTCTTC
TRBV27	TRBD1	many	TRBJ1-4	CASKFDRDNEKLFF	TGTGCCAGCAAATTCGACAGGGATAATGAAAAACTGTTTTTT
TRBV14	TRBD1	.	TRBJ2-7	CASSQQTGITYEQYF	TGTGCCAGCAGCCAACAGACAGGGATTACCTACGAGCAGTACTTC
TRBV19	.	.	TRBJ1-6	CASSRGSNSPLHF	TGTGCCAGTAGTCGGGGTTCTAATTCACCCCTCCACTTT
TRBV20-1	TRBD2	.	TRBJ2-3	CSAAPTSESTDTQYF	TGCAGTGCTGCCCCTACTAGCGAGAGCACAGATACGCAGTATTTT
TRBV27	.	many	TRBJ2-7	CASSPRRNEQYF	TGTGCCAGCAGCCCCCGGAGGAACGAGCAGTACTTC
TRBV29-1	.	many	TRBJ2-1	CSAPDRASYNEQFF	TGCAGCGCCCCGGACAGAGCTTCCTACAATGAGCAGTTCTTC
TRBV5-1	.	.	TRBJ1-2	CASRDETDYGYTF	TGCGCCAGTAGGGACGAAACCGACTATGGCTACACCTTC
TRBV6-5	.	.	TRBJ2-7	CASSFLEGDEQYF	TGTGCCAGCAGTTTTCTAGAAGGGGACGAGCAGTACTTC
TRBV12-3/TRBV12-4	.	.	TRBJ2-2	CASLYGGELFF	TGTGCCAGCCTCTACGGCGGGGAGCTGTTTTTT
TRBV30	TRBD1	many	TRBJ2-1	CAWSPGQGRNEQFF	TGTGCCTGGAGTCCGGGACAGGGGAGGAATGAGCAGTTCTTC
TRBV7-2	.	many	TRBJ2-7	CASSFSGTYEQYF	TGTGCCAGCAGCTTTTCAGGAACCTACGAGCAGTACTTC
TRBV5-4	TRBD1	many	TRBJ2-4	CASSDGTAVAKNIQYF	TGTGCCAGCAGCGACGGGACAGCAGTAGCCAAAAACATTCAGTACTTC
TRBV6-6	.	.	TRBJ2-1	CASSYARSNEQFF	TGTGCCAGCAGTTACGCCCGGAGCAATGAGCAGTTCTTC
TRBV20-1	TRBD1	many	TRBJ1-4	CSASTGVGEKLFF	TGCAGTGCTAGTACAGGGGTGGGGGAAAAACTGTTTTTT
TRBV5-1	TRBD1	many	TRBJ2-1	CASSLNRGPYNEQFF	TGCGCCAGCAGCTTGAACAGGGGGCCCTACAATGAGCAGTTCTTC
TRBV3-1	TRBD1	many	TRBJ1-4	CASSRGTGVNEKLFF	TGTGCCAGCAGCCGAGGGACAGGGGTGAATGAAAAACTGTTTTTT
TRBV7-2	.	.	TRBJ2-1	CASSLGGVLGNEQFF	TGTGCCAGCAGCTTAGGAGGGGTTCTTGGCAATGAGCAGTTCTTC
TRBV6-2/TRBV6-3	TRBD1	many	TRBJ1-2	CASRRTGGNYGYTF	TGTGCCAGCCGACGGACAGGGGGAAACTATGGCTACACCTTC
TRBV6-6	.	many	TRBJ1-5	CASSYGASNQPQHF	TGTGCCAGCAGTTACGGGGCCAGCAATCAGCCCCAGCATTTT
TRBV4-1	TRBD2	many	TRBJ2-7	CASSQDCVSGDNYEQYF	TGCGCCAGCAGCCAAGATTGTGTTAGCGGGGACAACTACGAGCAGTACTTC
TRBV6-6	TRBD1	few	TRBJ1-4	CASSPNRGPTEKLFF	TGTGCCAGCAGTCCCAACAGGGGGCCGACGGAAAAACTGTTTTTT
TRBV15	.	many	TRBJ1-5	CATSRGGGGGQPQHF	TGTGCCACCAGCAGAGGTGGGGGCGGTGGGCAGCCCCAGCATTTT
TRBV27	TRBD2	.	TRBJ2-5	CVSSLSERGGRETQYF	TGTGTCAGCAGTTTATCGGAGCGGGGGGGCCGGGAGACCCAGTACTTC
TRBV27	.	many	TRBJ2-3	CASSLLGAADTQYF	TGTGCCAGCAGTTTATTAGGGGCCGCAGATACGCAGTATTTT
TRBV7-2	.	.	TRBJ1-1	CASSRTSRGTEAFF	TGTGCCAGCAGCCGTACTAGTCGGGGCACTGAAGCTTTCTTT
TRBV20-1	.	.	TRBJ2-7	CSARGPGAYEQYF	TGCAGTGCTAGAGGCCCGGGTGCCTACGAGCAGTACTTC
TRBV19	.	few	TRBJ2-1	CASSTRTDLGEQFF	TGTGCCAGTAGTACCCGGACGGACTTGGGTGAGCAGTTCTTC
TRBV14	.	few	TRBJ1-2	CASSQVGSRSGYTF	TGTGCCAGCAGCCAAGTCGGGTCACGGTCTGGCTACACCTTC
TRBV18	TRBD2	.	TRBJ2-1	CASSPSGGGAGNEQFF	TGTGCCAGCTCACCATCAGGCGGGGGAGCAGGTAATGAGCAGTTCTTC
TRBV15	TRBD1	many	TRBJ2-3	CATSRPGGVDTQYF	TGTGCCACCAGCAGACCAGGGGGCGTAGATACGCAGTATTTT
TRBV7-2	.	.	TRBJ2-7	CASSPYSSSYEQYF	TGTGCCAGCAGCCCCTATTCGAGCTCCTACGAGCAGTACTTC
TRBV7-3	.	.	TRBJ2-3	CASSALNADTQYF	TGTGCCAGCAGCGCCCTCAATGCCGATACGCAGTATTTT
TRBV12-3/TRBV12-4	.	few	TRBJ1-1	CASSLTWAGRHTEAFF	TGTGCCAGCAGTTTGACCTGGGCAGGGAGGCACACTGAAGCTTTCTTT
TRBV20-1	.	many	TRBJ1-2	CSARARSDYGYTF	TGCAGTGCTAGAGCTAGGAGTGATTATGGCTACACCTTC
TRBV7-2	.	many	TRBJ1-5	CASSDSRGDQPQHF	TGTGCCAGCAGCGACTCACGGGGCGACCAGCCCCAGCATTTT
TRBV18	.	once	TRBJ1-2	CATQQGPRDYGYTF	TGTGCCACCCAGCAGGGACCAAGGGACTATGGCTACACCTTC
TRBV9	.	few	TRBJ2-2	CASSLLAGTGELFF	TGTGCCAGCAGTCTTCTGGCGGGGACCGGGGAGCTGTTTTTT
TRBV12-3/TRBV12-4	.	.	TRBJ2-5	CASRTRLRETQYF	TGTGCCAGCCGCACACGACTAAGAGAGACCCAGTACTTC
TRBV20-1	.	many	TRBJ2-5	CSAEIDTGQETQYF	TGCAGTGCTGAAATTGATACAGGTCAAGAGACCCAGTACTTC
TRBV18	.	.	TRBJ1-6	CASPPLSGASNNSPLHF	TGTGCCAGCCCACCACTGTCGGGGGCGTCAAATAATTCACCCCTCCACTTT
TRBV6-5	TRBD2	few	TRBJ2-1	CASSYLLAGVEQFF	TGTGCCAGCAGTTACTTACTAGCGGGAGTAGAGCAGTTCTTC
TRBV6-1	.	.	TRBJ1-1	CASSEDQQRFLNTEAFF	TGTGCCAGCAGTGAAGACCAACAGCGATTTTTGAACACTGAAGCTTTCTTT